This TCR beta chain was retrieved from a study of response to subunit inactivated influenza vaccine. Whole-study results and caveats: That few new T cells are recruited by each seasonal influenza vaccination was the authors' suggestion.

Turning to this clonotype: The antigen remains unidentified.

TCRdb processed the RT-PCR reads anew with MiXCR; each CDR3 protein has one entry. Of 650,000 or so distinct CDR3 sequences in the sample, 14% are singletons; the top ten hold roughly 7.2%. This CDR3 contains 14 residues. CDR1 MNHNS and CDR2 SASEGT come from the germline V gene. Trimming removed 7 bases at V and 5 bases at J, with 17 bases between. Sample: PBMCs from blood, taken 14 to 15 days before vaccination. The rearrangement uses TRBV6-1 and TRBJ2-5, with D tentatively TRBD1 or TRBD2 (6 bases each). This sequence was found in a man aged 45-65 years who received an inactivated influenza vaccine. CDR3 sequence (DNA): TGTGCCAGCATCGACTGGGGGGCTGGGGAGACCCAGTACTTC. Its translation is CASIDWGAGETQYF.